These 2 T cell receptor beta chains were all obtained from the same sample, sequenced in a study of shared clonotypes between healthy human individuals. Profiling relied on immunoSEQ multiplex PCR, and the TCRdb table lists in-frame clones only, not all of them. The data contain approximately 980,000 clones, 76% of them singletons. The sample consisted of memory CD4+ T cells sorted from blood. Described subset: CD45RA-negative fraction. The receptors derive from a man younger than 35 in good health.

On this clone itself: Other DNA variants within this sample encode the same CDR3. The chain joins TRBV9 to TRBJ2-2, with D perhaps matching TRBD1 (5 bases). The germline CDR1 and CDR2 sequences are SGDLS and YYNGEE. The CDR3 extends over 14 amino acids. Trimming took 0 bases from V and 6 from J, leaving 9 bases between them. The CDR3, as DNA: TGTGCCAGCAGCGTAGTTGCAGGGTCCGGGGAGCTGTTTTTT. Amino acids: CASSVVAGSGELFF. Full variable domain (missing parts from reference TRBV9 and TRBJ2-2): DSGVTQTPKHLITATGQRVTLRCSPRSGDLSVYWYQQSLDQGLQFLIQYYNGEERAKGNILERFSAQQFPDLHSELNLSSLELGDSALYFCASSVVAGSGELFFGEGSRLTVL.

This clone has only a few counts. The sample holds other DNA sequences that translate to the same CDR3. The rearrangement joins TRBV5-1 to TRBJ2-7; tentatively, D is TRBD2 (5 bases). The CDR3 has 13 amino acids. Trimming pared 0 bases from V and 2 bases from J, leaving 6 bases between. The germline V gene encodes CDR1 SGHRS and CDR2 YFSETQ. Here the CDR3 DNA reads TGCGCCAGCAGCTTGGGCGGGCCCTACGAGCAGTACTTC. Its protein product is CASSLGGPYEQYF.